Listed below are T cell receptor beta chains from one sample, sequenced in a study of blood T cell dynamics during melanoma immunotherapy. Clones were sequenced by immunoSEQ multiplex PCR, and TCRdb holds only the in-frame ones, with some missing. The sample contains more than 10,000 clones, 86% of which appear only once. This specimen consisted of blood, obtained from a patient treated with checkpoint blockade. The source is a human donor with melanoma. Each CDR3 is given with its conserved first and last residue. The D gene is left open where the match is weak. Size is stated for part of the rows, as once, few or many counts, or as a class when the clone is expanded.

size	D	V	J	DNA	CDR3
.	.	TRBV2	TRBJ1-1	TGTGCCAGCAGTGCATGGGGGGTGAACACTGAAGCTTTCTTT	CASSAWGVNTEAFF
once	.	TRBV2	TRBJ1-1	TGTGCCAGCAGTGTGGGGAACACTGAAGCTTTCTTT	CASSVGNTEAFF
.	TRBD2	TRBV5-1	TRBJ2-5	TGCGCCAGCAGCCAGGGACTAGCGGGGGCCGGGGAGACCCAGTACTTC	CASSQGLAGAGETQYF
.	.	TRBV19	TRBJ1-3	TGTGCCAGTAGTACCATACAGTCCTCTGGAAACACCATATATTTT	CASSTIQSSGNTIYF
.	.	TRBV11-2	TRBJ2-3	TGTGCCAGCAGCTTAGGGCGACTAGTAGTCCCAGATACGCAGTATTTT	CASSLGRLVVPDTQYF
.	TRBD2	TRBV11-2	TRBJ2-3	TGTGCCAGCAGCTTAGCGGGAGGGAGTCAGGATACGCAGTATTTT	CASSLAGGSQDTQYF
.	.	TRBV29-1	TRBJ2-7	TGCAGCGTGGATTCCGGGGGCGGCCCCTACGAGCAGTACTTC	CSVDSGGGPYEQYF
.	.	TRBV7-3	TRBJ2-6	TGTGCCAGCAGCTCTAGTGGTCGACCTGGGGCCAACGTCCTGACTTTC	CASSSSGRPGANVLTF
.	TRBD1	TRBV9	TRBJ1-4	TGTGCCAGCAGCCCTATGGGACAGAAGGAAGAAAAACTGTTTTTT	CASSPMGQKEEKLFF
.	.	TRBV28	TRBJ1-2	TGTGCCAGCAGCAAGACCCTCAGAAATGGCTACACCTTC	CASSKTLRNGYTF
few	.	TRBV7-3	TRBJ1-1	TGTGCCAGCAGCTCACAGGGAGACACTGAAGCTTTCTTT	CASSSQGDTEAFF
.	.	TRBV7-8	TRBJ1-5	TGTGCCAGCAGCTTAGAAATAGGGGGAGTCAATCAGCCCCAGCATTTT	CASSLEIGGVNQPQHF
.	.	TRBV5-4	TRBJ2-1	TGTGCCAGCAGCTTGAGCGGGCACTCCTACAATGAGCAGTTCTTC	CASSLSGHSYNEQFF
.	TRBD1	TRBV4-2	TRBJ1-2	TGTGCCAGCAGCCAAGGGACAGGGGGCAACTATGGCTACACCTTC	CASSQGTGGNYGYTF
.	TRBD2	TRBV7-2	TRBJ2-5	TGTGCCAGCAGGAAAGAGGTCCTAACTAGCGTCCCCCTGTACTTC	CASRKEVLTSVPLYF
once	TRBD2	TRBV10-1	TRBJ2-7	TGCGCCAGCAGTGAGTCAGCTAGCGGGAGCAACGAGCAGTACTTC	CASSESASGSNEQYF
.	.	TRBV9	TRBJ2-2	TGTGCCAGCAGCGCACAGGGAGTTAGCGCCGGGGAGCTGTTTTTT	CASSAQGVSAGELFF